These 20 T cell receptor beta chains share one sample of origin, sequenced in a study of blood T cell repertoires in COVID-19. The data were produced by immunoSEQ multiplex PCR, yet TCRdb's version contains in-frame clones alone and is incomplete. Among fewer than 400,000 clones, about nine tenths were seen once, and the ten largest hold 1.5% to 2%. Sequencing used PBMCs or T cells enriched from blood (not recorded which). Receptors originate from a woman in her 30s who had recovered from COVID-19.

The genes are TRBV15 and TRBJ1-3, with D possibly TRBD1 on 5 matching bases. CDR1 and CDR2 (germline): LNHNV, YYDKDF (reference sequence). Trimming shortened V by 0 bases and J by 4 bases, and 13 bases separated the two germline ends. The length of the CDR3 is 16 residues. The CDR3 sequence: CATSRDLQGSGNTIYF. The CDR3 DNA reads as TGTGCCACCAGCAGAGATCTCCAGGGATCCGGAAACACCATATATTTT.

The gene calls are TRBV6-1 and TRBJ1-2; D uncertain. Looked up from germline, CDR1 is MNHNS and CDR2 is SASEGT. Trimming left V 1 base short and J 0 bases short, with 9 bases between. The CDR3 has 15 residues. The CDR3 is CASSEGEGPNYGYTF. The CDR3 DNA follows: TGTGCCAGCAGTGAAGGCGAGGGTCCTAACTATGGCTACACCTTC.

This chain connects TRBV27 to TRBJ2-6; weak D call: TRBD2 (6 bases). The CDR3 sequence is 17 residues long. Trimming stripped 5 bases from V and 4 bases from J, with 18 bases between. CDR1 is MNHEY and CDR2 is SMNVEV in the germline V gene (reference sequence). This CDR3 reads CASSPLGPAGGANVLTF. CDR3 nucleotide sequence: TGTGCCAGCAGTCCACTAGGCCCGGCGGGAGGGGCCAACGTCCTGACTTTC.

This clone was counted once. The CDR3 loop is CASSPSRGHQLNYGYTF. CDR3 DNA sequence: TGTGCCAGCAGTCCCTCCCGGGGACACCAGCTTAACTATGGCTACACCTTC. This chain links TRBV27 with TRBJ1-2; weak D call: TRBD1 (6 bases). The CDR3 is 17 amino acids. Looked up from germline, CDR1 is MNHEY and CDR2 is SMNVEV (reference sequence). With 5 bases removed from V and 1 base from J, the gap between germline ends came to 20 bases.

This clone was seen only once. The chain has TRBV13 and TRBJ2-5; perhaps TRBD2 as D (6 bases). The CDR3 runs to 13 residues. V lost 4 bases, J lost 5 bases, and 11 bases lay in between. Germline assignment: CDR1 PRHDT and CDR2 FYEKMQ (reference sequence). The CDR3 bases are TGTGCCAGCAGCTCGGAGGGCCGGGAGACCCAGTACTTC. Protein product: CASSSEGRETQYF.

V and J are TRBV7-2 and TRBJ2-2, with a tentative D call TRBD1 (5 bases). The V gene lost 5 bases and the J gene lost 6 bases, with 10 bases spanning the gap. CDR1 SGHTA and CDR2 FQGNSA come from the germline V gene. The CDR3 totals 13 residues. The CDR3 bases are TGTGCCAGCAGCCCAGGGTTTGCCGGGGAGCTGTTTTTT. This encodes CASSPGFAGELFF.

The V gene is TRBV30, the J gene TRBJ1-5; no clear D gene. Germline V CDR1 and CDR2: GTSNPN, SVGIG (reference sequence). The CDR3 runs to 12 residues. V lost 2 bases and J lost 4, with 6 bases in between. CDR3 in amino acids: CAWSPQNQPQHF. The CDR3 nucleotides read TGTGCCTGGAGTCCCCAAAATCAGCCCCAGCATTTT.

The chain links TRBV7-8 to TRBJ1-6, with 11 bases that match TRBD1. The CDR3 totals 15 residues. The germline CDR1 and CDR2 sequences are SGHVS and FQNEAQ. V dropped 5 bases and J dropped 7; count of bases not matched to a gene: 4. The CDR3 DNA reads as TGTGCCAGCAGCCCCTGGGACAGGGGGAATTCACCCCTCCACTTT. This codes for CASSPWDRGNSPLHF. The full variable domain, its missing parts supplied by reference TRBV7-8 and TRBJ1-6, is GAGVSQSPRYKVAKRGQDVALRCDPISGHVSLFWYQQALGQGPEFLTYFQNEAQLDKSGLPSDRFFAERPEGSVSTLKIQRTQQEDSAVYLCASSPWDRGNSPLHFGNGTRLTVT.

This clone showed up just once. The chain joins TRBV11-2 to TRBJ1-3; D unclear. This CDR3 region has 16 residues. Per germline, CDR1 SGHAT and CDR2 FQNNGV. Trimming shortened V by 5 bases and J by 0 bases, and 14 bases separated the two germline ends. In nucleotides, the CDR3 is TGTGCCAGCAGCCCCCGGGAGGCGAGCTCTGGAAACACCATATATTTT. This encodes CASSPREASSGNTIYF.

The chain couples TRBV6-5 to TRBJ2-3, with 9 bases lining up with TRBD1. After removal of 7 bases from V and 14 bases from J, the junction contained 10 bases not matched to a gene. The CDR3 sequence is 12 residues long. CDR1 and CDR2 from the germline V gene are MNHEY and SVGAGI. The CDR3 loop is CASTQGGDRVYF. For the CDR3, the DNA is TGTGCCAGCACCCAGGGTGGGGACAGGGTGTATTTT.

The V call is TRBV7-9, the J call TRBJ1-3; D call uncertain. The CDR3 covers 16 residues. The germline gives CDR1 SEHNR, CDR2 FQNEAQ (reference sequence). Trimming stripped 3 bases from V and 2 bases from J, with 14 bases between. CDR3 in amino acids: CASSFVPGATGNTIYF. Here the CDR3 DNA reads TGTGCCAGCAGCTTTGTCCCGGGAGCAACTGGAAACACCATATATTTT.

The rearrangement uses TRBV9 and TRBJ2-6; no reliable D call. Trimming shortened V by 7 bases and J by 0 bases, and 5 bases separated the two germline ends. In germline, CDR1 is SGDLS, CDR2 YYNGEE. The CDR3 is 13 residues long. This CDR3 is CASESSGANVLTF. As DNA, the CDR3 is TGTGCCAGCGAGAGCTCTGGGGCCAACGTCCTGACTTTC.

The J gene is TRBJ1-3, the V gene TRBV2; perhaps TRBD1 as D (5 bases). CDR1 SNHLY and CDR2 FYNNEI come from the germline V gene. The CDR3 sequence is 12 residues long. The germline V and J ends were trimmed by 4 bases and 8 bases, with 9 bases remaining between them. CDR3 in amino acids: CASSVKGDTIYF. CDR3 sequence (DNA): TGTGCCAGCAGTGTAAAAGGGGACACCATATATTTT.

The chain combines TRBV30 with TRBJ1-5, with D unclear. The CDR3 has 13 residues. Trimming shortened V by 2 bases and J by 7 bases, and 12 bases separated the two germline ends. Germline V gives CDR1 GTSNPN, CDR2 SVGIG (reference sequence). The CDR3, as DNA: TGTGCCTGGAGTCCCCGGACTGGACAGCCCCAGCATTTT. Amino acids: CAWSPRTGQPQHF. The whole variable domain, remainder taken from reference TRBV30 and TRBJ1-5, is SQTIHQWPATLVQPVGSPLSLECTVEGTSNPNLYWYRQAAGRGLQLLFYSVGIGQISSEVPQNLSASRPQDRQFILSSKKLLLSDSGFYLCAWSPRTGQPQHFGDGTRLSIL.

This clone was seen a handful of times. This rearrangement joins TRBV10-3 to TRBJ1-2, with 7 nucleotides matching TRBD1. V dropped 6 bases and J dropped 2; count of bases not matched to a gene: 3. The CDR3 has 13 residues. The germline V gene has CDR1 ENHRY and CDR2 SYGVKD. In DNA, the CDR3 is TGTGCCATCAGGCCGACAGGGAACTATGGCTACACCTTC. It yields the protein CAIRPTGNYGYTF.

The CDR3 region has the DNA TGTGCCAGCAGCTCGCCCGGGACAGGGTTGCTCCATGAGCAGTTCTTC. Protein sequence: CASSSPGTGLLHEQFF. The chain has TRBV7-9 and TRBJ2-1; 9 bases map to TRBD1. The junction had 12 bases not matched to a gene; V was cut back by 4 bases and J by 8 bases. The CDR3 loop spans 16 amino acids. Germline V gene data show CDR1 as SEHNR and CDR2 as FQNEAQ (reference sequence).

The CDR3: CASSDPMDRSYEQYF. CDR3 nucleotide sequence: TGTGCCAGCAGTGACCCCATGGACAGGTCCTACGAGCAGTACTTC. The rearrangement links TRBV6-4 to TRBJ2-7; the match to TRBD1 covers 7 bases. The trim removed 2 bases at V and 1 base at J, leaving 5 bases unmatched. The CDR3 extends over 15 amino acids. CDR1 and CDR2 from the germline V gene are MRHNA and SNTAGT.

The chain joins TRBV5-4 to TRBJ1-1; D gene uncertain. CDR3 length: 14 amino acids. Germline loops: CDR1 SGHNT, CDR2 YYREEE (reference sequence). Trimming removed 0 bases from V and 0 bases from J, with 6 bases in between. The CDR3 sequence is CASSLVAMNTEAFF. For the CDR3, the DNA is TGTGCCAGCAGCTTGGTGGCAATGAACACTGAAGCTTTCTTT.

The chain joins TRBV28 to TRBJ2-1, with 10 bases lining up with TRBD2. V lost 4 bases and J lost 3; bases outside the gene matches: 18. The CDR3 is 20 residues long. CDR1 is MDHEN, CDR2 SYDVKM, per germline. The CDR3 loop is CASSSVRSFGLAGDYNEQFF. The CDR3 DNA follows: TGTGCCAGCAGTTCCGTGAGGAGTTTTGGGCTAGCGGGAGACTACAATGAGCAGTTCTTC.

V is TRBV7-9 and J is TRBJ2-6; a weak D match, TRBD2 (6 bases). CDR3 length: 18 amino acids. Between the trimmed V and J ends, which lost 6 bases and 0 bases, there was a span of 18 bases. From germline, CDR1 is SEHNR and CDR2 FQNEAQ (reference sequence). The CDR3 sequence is CASRHPAGPSSGANVLTF. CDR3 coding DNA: TGTGCCAGCAGGCACCCAGCGGGCCCTTCCTCTGGGGCCAACGTCCTGACTTTC.